Shown below are 16 T cell receptor beta chains from a single sample sequenced in a study of response to subunit inactivated influenza vaccine. From the RT-PCR reads, TCRdb called clonotypes with MiXCR, one entry per CDR3 protein. Among 200,000 to 300,000 distinct CDR3 sequences listed, 12% were seen once. Sequenced here: non-naive T cells sorted from PBMCs, sampled roughly 15 days before vaccination. The receptors were gathered from a man in his fifties who received an inactivated influenza vaccine.

This clonotype has a count of ten or more. The chain has TRBV28 and TRBJ2-2; 10 bases agree with TRBD2. The germline gives CDR1 MDHEN, CDR2 SYDVKM. The CDR3 has 16 residues. V was pared by 6 bases and J by 7 bases, with 11 bases of the junction left unmatched. This CDR3 reads CASRPSGGANSGELFF. CDR3 coding DNA: TGTGCCAGCAGACCGAGCGGGGGGGCCAATAGCGGGGAGCTGTTTTTT.

This clonotype occurred a few times. The chain employs TRBV5-1 and TRBJ2-7; tentative D call: TRBD1 (5 bases). Germline V lookup: CDR1 SGHRS, CDR2 YFSETQ. CDR3 size: 13 residues. With 0 bases removed from V and 6 bases from J, the gap between germline ends came to 10 bases. The CDR3 region has the DNA TGCGCCAGCAGCTTGGAAGGGGAAAGCGAGCAGTACTTC. Translated: CASSLEGESEQYF.

This clonotype was seen at least ten times. The chain has TRBV28 and TRBJ2-2, with 7 bases identical to TRBD1. This CDR3 comprises 14 residues. CDR1 is MDHEN and CDR2 is SYDVKM in the germline V gene. Germline trimming cut 4 bases from V and 7 bases from J; bases unmatched to any gene: 6. Written as DNA, the CDR3 is TGTGCCAGCAGTTCTGACAGGGTTTTCGGGGAGCTGTTTTTT. It yields the protein CASSSDRVFGELFF. The variable domain in full, with the rest retrieved from reference TRBV28 and TRBJ2-2, is DVKVTQSSRYLVKRTGEKVFLECVQDMDHENMFWYRQDPGLGLRLIYFSYDVKMKEKGDIPEGYSVSREKKERFSLILESASTNQTSMYLCASSSDRVFGELFFGEGSRLTVL.

The chain is built from TRBV20-1 and TRBJ2-3; perhaps TRBD1 as D (6 bases). The CDR3 runs to 14 residues. Trimming took off 4 bases at V and 1 base at J, with 12 bases between the two ends. Per the germline V gene, CDR1 is DFQATT and CDR2 is SNEGSKA (reference sequence). The CDR3 spells CSAIQGRGTDTQYF. Here the CDR3 DNA reads TGCAGTGCTATACAGGGCAGGGGCACAGATACGCAGTATTTT.

The chain carries TRBV3-1 and TRBJ2-1; possible D gene TRBD1, 7 bases. V was pared by 4 bases and J by 8 bases, with 18 bases between. CDR3 length: 15 residues. From germline, CDR1 is LGHDT and CDR2 YNNKEL (reference sequence). For the CDR3, the DNA is TGTGCCAGCAGCCCATACAGGGGTGGGACTGATGAGCAGTTCTTC. Translation: CASSPYRGGTDEQFF.

This clonotype was found a few times. The chain links TRBV7-9 to TRBJ2-1; the match to TRBD2 covers 7 bases. The length of the CDR3 is 16 residues. Looked up from germline, CDR1 is SEHNR and CDR2 is FQNEAQ (reference sequence). V gave up 1 base and J gave up 2 bases; unmatched junction bases: 5. The CDR3 nucleotides are TGTGCCAGCAGCTTAGGTCCAGCGGGAACCTACAATGAGCAGTTCTTC. Translated, it gives CASSLGPAGTYNEQFF.

V usage is TRBV28 and J usage is TRBJ2-5, with 7 bases matching TRBD1. This CDR3 has 15 amino acids. From germline, CDR1 is MDHEN and CDR2 SYDVKM. J lost 1 base, V lost 4 bases, and 6 bases had no gene match. CDR3 DNA: TGTGCCAGCAGTTACCAGGGGGTGTTCCAAGAGACCCAGTACTTC. Its translation is CASSYQGVFQETQYF. The complete variable domain, with remaining parts taken from reference TRBV28 and TRBJ2-5, reads DVKVTQSSRYLVKRTGEKVFLECVQDMDHENMFWYRQDPGLGLRLIYFSYDVKMKEKGDIPEGYSVSREKKERFSLILESASTNQTSMYLCASSYQGVFQETQYFGPGTRLLVL.

This clonotype has only a few counts. The chain is built from TRBV2 and TRBJ2-1; unclear D gene. Trimming removed 8 bases from V and 4 bases from J, with 9 bases in between. This CDR3 contains 12 residues. Looked up from germline, CDR1 is SNHLY and CDR2 is FYNNEI. The CDR3 loop is CASGPTYNEQFF. CDR3 DNA: TGTGCCAGCGGACCAACTTACAATGAGCAGTTCTTC.

J is TRBJ2-1 and V is TRBV10-3, with a weak D call TRBD1 (5 bases). The length of the CDR3 is 13 residues. V lost 0 bases, J lost 9 bases, and 9 bases lay in between. The germline gives CDR1 ENHRY, CDR2 SYGVKD. The CDR3: CAISESAGIEQFF. The CDR3 DNA follows: TGTGCCATCAGTGAGTCTGCAGGGATTGAGCAGTTCTTC.

The table lists this clonotype with many counts. The V call is TRBV11-2, the J call TRBJ2-1, with 13 bases fitting TRBD2. Germline CDR1 is SGHAT and CDR2 is FQNNGV. This CDR3 region has 17 residues. The J segment lost 7 bases and the V segment lost 0 bases, leaving 6 bases of the junction unmatched. This chain's CDR3 is CASSLDPTSGGNNEQFF. The DNA for the CDR3 is TGTGCCAGCAGCTTAGATCCGACTAGCGGGGGGAATAATGAGCAGTTCTTC. Full variable domain (missing parts from reference TRBV11-2 and TRBJ2-1): EAGVAQSPRYKIIEKRQSVAFWCNPISGHATLYWYQQILGQGPKLLIQFQNNGVVDDSQLPKDRFSAERLKGVDSTLKIQPAKLEDSAVYLCASSLDPTSGGNNEQFFGPGTRLTVL.

This clonotype was counted ten times or more. The genes are TRBV20-1 and TRBJ1-6, with D uncertain. V gave up 3 bases and J gave up 14 bases, with 17 bases separating them. This CDR3 contains 13 residues. In germline, CDR1 is DFQATT, CDR2 SNEGSKA (reference sequence). The chain's CDR3 is CSASPQMGRALHF. The CDR3 bases are TGCAGTGCTAGCCCTCAGATGGGGAGGGCCCTCCACTTT.

CDR3 amino acids: CASSQDSMGNQPQHF. The DNA for the CDR3 is TGCGCCAGCAGCCAAGATAGTATGGGCAATCAGCCCCAGCATTTT. The chain links TRBV4-3 to TRBJ1-5; D unclear. The CDR3 runs to 15 residues. Trimming shortened V by 0 bases and J by 2 bases, and 8 bases separated the two germline ends. The germline gives CDR1 LGHNA, CDR2 YSLEER.

V and J are TRBV20-1 and TRBJ2-3; D assignment may be TRBD1 or TRBD2 (5 bases each). CDR1 and CDR2 from the germline V gene are DFQATT and SNEGSKA (reference sequence). Trimming cost V 6 bases and J 0 bases, with 16 bases left between them. This CDR3 region has 15 residues. CDR3 nucleotide sequence: TGCAGTGCCCCGAGGCCGGGACCGAGCACAGATACGCAGTATTTT. Residues: CSAPRPGPSTDTQYF.

This clonotype was recorded many times. The J gene is TRBJ2-5, the V gene TRBV24-1; D may be TRBD2 (5 bases). This CDR3 has 14 residues. The germline V and J ends were trimmed by 3 bases and 2 bases, with 9 bases remaining between them. The germline V gene has CDR1 KGHDR and CDR2 SFDVKD. The DNA for the CDR3 is TGTGCCACCAGTGATCGGGATGCTCAAGAGACCCAGTACTTC. This sequence encodes CATSDRDAQETQYF.

This clonotype was recorded a few times. This sequence joins TRBV13 and TRBJ2-7, with D unclear. The germline V gene encodes CDR1 PRHDT and CDR2 FYEKMQ (reference sequence). The CDR3 consists of 17 residues. The V and J ends lost 4 bases and 0 bases respectively, with 19 bases between them. CDR3 nucleotides: TGTGCCAGCAGCTCCCGGGTAAAGGGAATTAGCTCCTACGAGCAGTACTTC. It yields the protein CASSSRVKGISSYEQYF.

The genes are TRBV7-2 and TRBJ2-1; D unresolved. Trimming removed 2 bases at V and 9 bases at J, with 5 bases between. Germline-derived CDR1 and CDR2 are SGHTA and FQGNSA. The CDR3 contains 11 residues. The CDR3, as DNA: TGTGCCAGCAGCTTATTGGGTGAGCAGTTCTTC. This gives the protein CASSLLGEQFF.